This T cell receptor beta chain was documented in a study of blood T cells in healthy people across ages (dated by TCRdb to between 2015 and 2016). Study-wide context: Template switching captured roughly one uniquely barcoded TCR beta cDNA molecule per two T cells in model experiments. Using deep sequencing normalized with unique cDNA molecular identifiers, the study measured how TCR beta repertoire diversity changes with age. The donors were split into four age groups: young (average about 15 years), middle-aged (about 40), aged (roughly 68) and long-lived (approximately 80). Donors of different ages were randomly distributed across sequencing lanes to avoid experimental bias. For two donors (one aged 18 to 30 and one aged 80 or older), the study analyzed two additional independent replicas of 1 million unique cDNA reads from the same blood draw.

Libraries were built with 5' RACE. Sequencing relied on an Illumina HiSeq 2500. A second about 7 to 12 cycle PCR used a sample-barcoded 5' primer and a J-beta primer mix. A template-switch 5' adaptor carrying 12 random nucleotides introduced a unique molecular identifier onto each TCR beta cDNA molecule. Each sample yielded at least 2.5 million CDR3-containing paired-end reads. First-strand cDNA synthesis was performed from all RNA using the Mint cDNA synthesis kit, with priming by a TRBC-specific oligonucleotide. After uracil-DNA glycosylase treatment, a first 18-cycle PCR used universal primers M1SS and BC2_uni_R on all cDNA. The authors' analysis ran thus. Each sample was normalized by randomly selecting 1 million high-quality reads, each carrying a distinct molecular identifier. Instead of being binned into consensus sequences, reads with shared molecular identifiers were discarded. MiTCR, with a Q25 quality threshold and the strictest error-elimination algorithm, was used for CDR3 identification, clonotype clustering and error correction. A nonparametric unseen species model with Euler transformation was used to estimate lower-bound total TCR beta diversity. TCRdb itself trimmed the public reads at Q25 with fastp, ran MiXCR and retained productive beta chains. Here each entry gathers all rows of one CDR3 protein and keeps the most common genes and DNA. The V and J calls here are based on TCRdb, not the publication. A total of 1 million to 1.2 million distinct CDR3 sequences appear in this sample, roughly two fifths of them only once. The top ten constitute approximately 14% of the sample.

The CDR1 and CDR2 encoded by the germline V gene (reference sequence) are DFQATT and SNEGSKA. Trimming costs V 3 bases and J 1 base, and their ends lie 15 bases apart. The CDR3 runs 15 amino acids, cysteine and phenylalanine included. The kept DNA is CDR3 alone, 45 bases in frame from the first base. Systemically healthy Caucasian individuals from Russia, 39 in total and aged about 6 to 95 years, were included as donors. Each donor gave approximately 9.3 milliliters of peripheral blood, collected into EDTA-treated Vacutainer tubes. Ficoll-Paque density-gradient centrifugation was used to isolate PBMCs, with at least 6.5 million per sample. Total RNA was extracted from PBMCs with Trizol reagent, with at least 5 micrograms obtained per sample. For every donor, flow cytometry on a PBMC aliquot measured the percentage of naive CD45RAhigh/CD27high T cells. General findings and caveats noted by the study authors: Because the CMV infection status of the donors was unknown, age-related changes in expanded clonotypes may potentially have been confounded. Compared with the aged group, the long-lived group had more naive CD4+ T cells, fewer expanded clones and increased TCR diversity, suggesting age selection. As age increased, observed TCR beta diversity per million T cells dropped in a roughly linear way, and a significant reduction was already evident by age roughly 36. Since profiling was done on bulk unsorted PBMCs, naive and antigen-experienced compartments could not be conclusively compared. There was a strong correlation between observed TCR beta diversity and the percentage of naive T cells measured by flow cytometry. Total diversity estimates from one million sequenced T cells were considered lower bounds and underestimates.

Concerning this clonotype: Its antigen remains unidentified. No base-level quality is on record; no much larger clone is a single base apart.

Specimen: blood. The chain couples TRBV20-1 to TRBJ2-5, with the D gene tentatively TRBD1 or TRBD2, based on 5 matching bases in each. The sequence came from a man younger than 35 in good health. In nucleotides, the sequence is TGCAGTGCTAGGGGTCCCTCGGGACCCCAAGAGACCCAGTACTTC. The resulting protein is CSARGPSGPQETQYF.